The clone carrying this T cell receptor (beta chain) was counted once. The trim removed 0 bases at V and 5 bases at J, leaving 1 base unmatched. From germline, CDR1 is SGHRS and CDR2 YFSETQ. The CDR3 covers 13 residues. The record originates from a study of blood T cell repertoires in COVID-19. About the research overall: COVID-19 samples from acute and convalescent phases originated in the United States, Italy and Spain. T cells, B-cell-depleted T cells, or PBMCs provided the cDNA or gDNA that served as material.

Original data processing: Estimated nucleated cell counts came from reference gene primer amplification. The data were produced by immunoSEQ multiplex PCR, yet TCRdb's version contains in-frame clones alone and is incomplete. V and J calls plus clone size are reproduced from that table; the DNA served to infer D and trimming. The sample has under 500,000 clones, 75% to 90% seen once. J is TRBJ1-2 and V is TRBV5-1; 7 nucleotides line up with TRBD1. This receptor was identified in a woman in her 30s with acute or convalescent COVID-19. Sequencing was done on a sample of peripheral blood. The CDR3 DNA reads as TGCGCCAGCAGCTTGGCCAGGGGGTATGGCTACACCTTC. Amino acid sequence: CASSLARGYGYTF.